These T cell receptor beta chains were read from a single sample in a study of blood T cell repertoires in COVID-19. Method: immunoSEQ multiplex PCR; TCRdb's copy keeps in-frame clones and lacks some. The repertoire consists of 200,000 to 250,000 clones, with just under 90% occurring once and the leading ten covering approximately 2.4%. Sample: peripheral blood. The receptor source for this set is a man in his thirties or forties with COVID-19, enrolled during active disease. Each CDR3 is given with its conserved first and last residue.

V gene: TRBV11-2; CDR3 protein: CASSWGDTIYF
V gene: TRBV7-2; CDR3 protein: CASSPSRGVYNEQFF
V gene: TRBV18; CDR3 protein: CASSLDRISGNTIYF
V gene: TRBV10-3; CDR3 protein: CAINGGGSTEAFF
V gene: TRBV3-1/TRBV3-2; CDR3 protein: CASSQDGVNQPQHF
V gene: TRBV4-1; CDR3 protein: CASSRSGTQYYEQYF
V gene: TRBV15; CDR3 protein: CATSRDRTVTGYTF
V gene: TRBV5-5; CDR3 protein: CASSLVGGVAAFF
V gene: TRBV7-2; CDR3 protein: CASSPRRGSSYEQYF
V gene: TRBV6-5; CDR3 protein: CASRKDRVGTYEQYF
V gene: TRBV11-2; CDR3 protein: CASSLGGIGYGYTF
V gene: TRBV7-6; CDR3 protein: CASSLSVDSNQPQHF
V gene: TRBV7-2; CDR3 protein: CASSYLGENYGYTF
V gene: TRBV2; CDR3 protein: CASSLQGAEDTEAFF
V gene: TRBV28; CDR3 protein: CASTKREAYNEQFF
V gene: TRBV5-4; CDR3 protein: CASNSQGGDEKLFF
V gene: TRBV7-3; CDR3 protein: CASSLTGGGDEKLFF
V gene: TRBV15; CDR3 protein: CATAPSRDRDHQQHF
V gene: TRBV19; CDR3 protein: CASSPQGAGANVLTF
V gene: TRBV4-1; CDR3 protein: CASSQLDRMNTEAFF
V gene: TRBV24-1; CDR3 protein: CATSDTPSGGSYNEQFF
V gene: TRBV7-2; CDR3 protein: CASSLVGGGTDYGYTF